This note documents a single T cell receptor (beta chain) sequence. No cognate antigen has been identified for it. It has no much larger one-base neighbor in the sample; base qualities were not kept. The EasySep Human CD8+ T Cell Enrichment Kit was used on day 10 to isolate CD8+ T cells from every culture. Sequencing of TCR beta CDR3 regions was done on the immunoSEQ platform at survey depth. The QIAamp DNA micro kit was used to extract genomic DNA from every cultured and uncultured CD8+ T cell population. The paper's data handling went like this. Samples with under 5,000 productive reads were excluded, and this exclusion removed about 7% of the 75 HIV peptide-stimulated cultures. Sequences were trimmed to CDR3 by a MANAFEST web app, and nonproductive sequences, CDR3s under 5 amino acids, and sequences not starting with C or ending with F/W were removed. For a clonotype to count as antigen-specific, the clonotype had to expand relative to the no-peptide control in at least 2 of 3 replicates at FDR 0.01, and only within one epitope family. In addition, a specific clonotype needed a frequency at least fivefold higher than in wells stimulated with peptides from other epitope families. The immuneACCESS repertoire file appears here via TCRdb, limited to in-frame rearrangements. These files lack a portion of the clones; in checked studies, under half of the deficit traces to unresolved V genes, and the cause of the others is not known. Clone size and the V and J calls come from that table; the DNA yielded D and trimming. This sample gives roughly 100,000 clones in total; around 75% of them show up just once. In total, the top ten clones hold around a quarter of the sample.

This entry belongs to a study of CD8 T cell repertoires and HIV-1 epitope variants (TCRdb year 2020). With respect to the entire study: Twenty-five peptides representing autologous and known Gag and Nef epitope variants were each used to stimulate T cells in separate culture wells. The epitopes tested were three Gag epitope families plus Nef HW9 and YT9. A 1M T cell aliquot was kept as an uncultured baseline condition, separate from the approximately 80 T cell cultures. Control conditions included a CMV, EBV and flu peptide pool, the Ebola AY9 epitope as negative control, and a no-peptide well. A total of around 85 T cell cultures were run, with each culture condition performed in triplicate except for one peptide, which was performed in duplicate. T cells were enriched using the EasySep Human T Cell Enrichment Kit and were co-cultured with equal numbers of autologous T cell-negative cells serving as antigen-presenting cells. Cultures ran for 10 days in IMDM with gentamicin, with half-media changes on days 3 and 7 adding IL-2, IL-7 and IL-15. The investigation overall reported the following: The assay identified only TCR beta chains and indicated proliferation to antigen, not T cell function or cytokine profile. Nine antigen-specific TCR beta clonotypes were identified, of which six appeared to be cross-reactive for autologous or known escape epitope variants. A handful of clonotypes recognized the Nef KF9 family and one the HW9 family, with no responses to the TAALDMSHF plasma variant.

The germline V gene specifies SGHRS as CDR1 and YFSETQ as CDR2. The CDR3 covers 16 residues, taking in both the cysteine and the phenylalanine. The CDR3 DNA has 48 bases and is translated from base 1. V is reduced by 4 bases and J by 1 base, leaving a spacing of 17 bases between them. Sequenced material: uncultured baseline CD8+ T cells from peripheral blood mononuclear cells (PBMCs). This receptor was obtained from a male donor with HIV. This chain is built from TRBV5-1 and TRBJ1-1; no D gene is confidently identified. The CDR3 region reads CASSPRRTIWNTEAFF. The DNA is as follows: TGCGCCAGCAGCCCTAGACGGACGATATGGAACACTGAAGCTTTCTTT. Where the CDR3 stops, the reference TRBV5-1 and TRBJ1-1 genes take over; the full variable domain is KAGVTQTPRYLIKTRGQQVTLSCSPISGHRSVSWYQQTPGQGLQFLFEYFSETQRNKGNFPGRFSGRQFSNSRSEMNVSTLELGDSALYLCASSPRRTIWNTEAFFGQGTRLTVV.